A single T cell receptor beta chain is shown here with its context. Its antigen is not known. The data belong to a study of T cell repertoires in cytomegalovirus infection. Study-wide background: Through public TCR beta signatures, both CMV infection and matching HLA type were indicated. The study, taken as a whole, reports: Adding up the frequency of public TCR beta families identified people who carried CMV plus the relevant HLA. Ex vivo responses were dominated by HLA-C-restricted CMV-specific TCR beta clonotypes.

Trimming cost V 5 bases and J 0 bases; bases outside gene matches: 13. Germline values: CDR1 DFQATT, CDR2 SNEGSKA (reference sequence). This CDR3 contains 18 residues. TCRdb redid the calling of the reads with MiXCR, one entry per CDR3 protein. Among 350,000 to 450,000 distinct CDR3 sequences listed, around 18% were seen once. The sample consisted of PBMCs. The TCR sequence derives from a human donor in good health (CMV status not recorded). Some clones in this sample may be carry-over from other donors' samples. This chain links TRBV20-1 with TRBJ2-1; 10 bases match TRBD2. The CDR3 region has the DNA TGCAGTGCTCGACTAGTAGCGGGGGGTCGGAGCTCCTACAATGAGCAGTTCTTC. This codes for CSARLVAGGRSSYNEQFF.